The entry that follows covers one TCR beta chain sequence. The target antigen is unknown. Germline lookup yields CDR1 GTSNPN and CDR2 SVGIG (reference sequence). The CDR3 runs to 15 residues. V lost 0 bases, J lost 4 bases, and 6 bases stayed unmatched. This specimen comes from a study of glioma-infiltrating T cells after dendritic cell vaccination. Study observations and caveats: Survival was not directly related to TCR clonality in these patients.

Time point: after dendritic cell vaccination, including at tumor progression/relapse. Monocyte-derived dendritic cells, cultured 6 to 8 days with IL-4 and GM-CSF, were pulsed with autologous tumor lysate. Only patients with spare fresh-frozen tumor and over two years of follow-up were included. Patients received three intradermal dendritic cell vaccine injections at biweekly intervals. Here immunoSEQ multiplex PCR was the method, and the copy in TCRdb shows in-frame clones only, minus some. This sample has about 2,600 clones, with approximately 85% found just once. The chain uses TRBV30 and TRBJ1-5, with TRBD1 identical over 7 bases. This TCR was sampled from a human donor with glioblastoma. The material was tumor tissue, obtained after dendritic cell vaccination. The CDR3 spells CAWSVEGARNQPQHF. CDR3 DNA sequence: TGTGCCTGGAGTGTTGAGGGGGCGAGGAATCAGCCCCAGCATTTT.